The rows below give T cell receptor beta chains drawn from one sample of a study of early T cells in non-severe SARS-CoV-2 infection. TCRdb re-derived calls from the 5' RACE reads in MiXCR, one entry per CDR3 protein. Of some 30,000 distinct CDR3 sequences listed, over 6.5% are singletons. Sequenced input: whole blood. These receptors were obtained from an adult who was a healthcare worker with PCR-confirmed SARS-CoV-2 infection or an uninfected control (not recorded which). Both conserved end residues are trimmed from each CDR3. The D gene is left open where the match is weak.

>TRBD1|TRBV4-3|TRBJ1-1
ASSPGTGGGTEAF
>NA|TRBV6-2/TRBV6-3|TRBJ1-2
ASSWAPANYGYT
>NA|TRBV3-1|TRBJ2-1
ASSQQSGTTSEQF
>NA|TRBV18|TRBJ2-5
ASSPPARAGETQY
>NA|TRBV6-1|TRBJ1-2
ASSPRGDHGYT
>TRBD2|TRBV20-1|TRBJ2-3
SALTSGGADTQY
>TRBD2|TRBV6-1|TRBJ2-1
ASSHGLVNNEQF
>NA|TRBV24-1|TRBJ2-1
ATSEVDDYSYNEQF
>NA|TRBV6-6|TRBJ1-5
ASSYLASGLGSNQPQH
>NA|TRBV7-9|TRBJ1-2
ASSPQIRRGYGYT
>NA|TRBV20-1|TRBJ2-5
SASLARAKQETQY
>TRBD2|TRBV4-1|TRBJ2-7
ASSRIDTGGMYEQY
>NA|TRBV7-9|TRBJ2-7
ASSQSRGLGEQY
>TRBD2|TRBV3-1|TRBJ2-5
ASSQPVRLADLGQETQY
>TRBD2|TRBV5-1|TRBJ2-1
ASSLAGTSSYNEQF
>NA|TRBV14|TRBJ2-2
ASSQYTYTGELF
>NA|TRBV7-8|TRBJ2-5
ASSPSFNDKETQY
>TRBD1|TRBV19|TRBJ2-2
ASRDRGKAGELF
>NA|TRBV12-3/TRBV12-4|TRBJ2-7
ASSLSGLGSYEQY
>TRBD2|TRBV6-6|TRBJ2-2
ASSPPGLAGVPNGELF
>TRBD1|TRBV7-2|TRBJ1-1
ASSLQGGTEAF
>NA|TRBV5-5|TRBJ2-7
ASRGPPDYEQY
>TRBD2|TRBV28|TRBJ2-4
ASYGRPGDIQY
>NA|TRBV11-3|TRBJ2-7
ASSFGQSNYEQY
>NA|TRBV19|TRBJ1-2
AAQTGFGYT
>NA|TRBV12-3/TRBV12-4|TRBJ2-1
ASSPWKGNEQF
>TRBD1|TRBV6-2/TRBV6-3|TRBJ2-1
ASSYGQGAYNEQF